This T cell receptor beta chain was profiled in a study of CD8 T cells in Susac syndrome. Study details: When blood was drawn, the patients with Susac syndrome were therapy-naive, on corticosteroids, or on intravenous immunoglobulin alone.

Random hexamers served to reverse transcribe roughly 0.5 to 1 ug RNA. Amplification of TCR beta CDR3 was carried out by immunoSEQ multiplex PCR, which covered 54 Vbeta and 13 Jbeta segments. TCRdb reprocessed the immunoSEQ multiplex PCR reads with MiXCR, giving one entry per CDR3 protein. The sample carries roughly 100,000 distinct CDR3 sequences, around 94% recorded once. Details on this clonotype: What it binds is unknown.

Overall study findings and caveats: Only a relatively small number of individuals were included in the TCR sequencing and HLA analysis.

In blood CD8+ and CD4+ T cells, TCR beta underwent sequencing. The V gene lost 5 bases and the J gene lost 0 bases, with 8 bases spanning the gap. The CDR3 covers 13 residues. From germline, CDR1 is GTSNPN and CDR2 SVGIG (reference sequence). The sequenced sample consisted of CD4+ T cells from PBMCs. This receptor was identified in a human donor with Susac syndrome. The chain joins TRBV30 to TRBJ1-3; D uncertain. CDR3 sequence (DNA): TGTGCCTGGGGGCTGAACTCTGGAAACACCATATATTTT. This gives the protein CAWGLNSGNTIYF. The whole variable domain, filled in from reference TRBV30 and TRBJ1-3, reads SQTIHQWPATLVQPVGSPLSLECTVEGTSNPNLYWYRQAAGRGLQLLFYSVGIGQISSEVPQNLSASRPQDRQFILSSKKLLLSDSGFYLCAWGLNSGNTIYFGEGSWLTVV.